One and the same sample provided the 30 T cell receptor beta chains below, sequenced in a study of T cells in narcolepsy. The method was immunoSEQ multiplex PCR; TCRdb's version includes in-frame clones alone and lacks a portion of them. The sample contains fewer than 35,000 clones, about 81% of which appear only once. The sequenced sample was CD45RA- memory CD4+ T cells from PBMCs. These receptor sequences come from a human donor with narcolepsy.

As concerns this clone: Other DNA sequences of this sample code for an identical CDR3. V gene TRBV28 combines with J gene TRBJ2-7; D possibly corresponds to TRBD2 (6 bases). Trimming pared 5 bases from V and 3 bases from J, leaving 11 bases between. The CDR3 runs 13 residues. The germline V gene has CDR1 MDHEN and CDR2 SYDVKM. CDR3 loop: CASSLGTFYEQYF. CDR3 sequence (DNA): TGTGCCAGCAGTCTTGGGACTTTCTACGAGCAGTACTTC.

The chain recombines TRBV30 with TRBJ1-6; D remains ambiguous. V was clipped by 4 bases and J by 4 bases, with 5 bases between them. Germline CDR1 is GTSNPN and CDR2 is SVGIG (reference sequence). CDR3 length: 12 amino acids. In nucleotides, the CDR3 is TGTGCCTGGACAGTTTATAATTCACCCCTCCACTTT. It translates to CAWTVYNSPLHF. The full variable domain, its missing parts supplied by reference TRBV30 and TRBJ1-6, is SQTIHQWPATLVQPVGSPLSLECTVEGTSNPNLYWYRQAAGRGLQLLFYSVGIGQISSEVPQNLSASRPQDRQFILSSKKLLLSDSGFYLCAWTVYNSPLHFGNGTRLTVT.

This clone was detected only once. CDR3 in amino acids: CAISDPRAAGTDTQYF. As DNA, the CDR3 is TGTGCCATCAGTGATCCTAGGGCAGCGGGCACAGATACGCAGTATTTT. The chain has TRBV10-3 and TRBJ2-3; D perhaps matches TRBD2 (5 bases). Trimming shortened V by 3 bases and J by 1 base, and 14 bases separated the two germline ends. Per germline, CDR1 ENHRY and CDR2 SYGVKD. The CDR3 runs to 16 residues.

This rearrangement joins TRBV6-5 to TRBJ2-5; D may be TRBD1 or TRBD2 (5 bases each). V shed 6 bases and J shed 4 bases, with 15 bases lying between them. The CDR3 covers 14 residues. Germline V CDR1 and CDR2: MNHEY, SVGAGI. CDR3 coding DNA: TGTGCCAGCAGCAGCAGGGAGAATGGAGAGACCCAGTACTTC. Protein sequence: CASSSRENGETQYF.

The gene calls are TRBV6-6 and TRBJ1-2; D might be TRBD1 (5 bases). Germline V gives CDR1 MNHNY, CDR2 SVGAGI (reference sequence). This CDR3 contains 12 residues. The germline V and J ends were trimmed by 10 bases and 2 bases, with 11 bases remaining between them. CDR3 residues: CATRRGNYGYTF. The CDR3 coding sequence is TGTGCCACCCGACGGGGGAACTATGGCTACACCTTC.

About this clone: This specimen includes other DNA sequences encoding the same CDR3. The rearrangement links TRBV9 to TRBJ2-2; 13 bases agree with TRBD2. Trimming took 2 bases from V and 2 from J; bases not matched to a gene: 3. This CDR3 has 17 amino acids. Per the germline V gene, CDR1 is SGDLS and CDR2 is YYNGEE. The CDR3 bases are TGTGCCAGCAGCGTCGGACTAGCGGGGGCCAACACCGGGGAGCTGTTTTTT. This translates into CASSVGLAGANTGELFF.

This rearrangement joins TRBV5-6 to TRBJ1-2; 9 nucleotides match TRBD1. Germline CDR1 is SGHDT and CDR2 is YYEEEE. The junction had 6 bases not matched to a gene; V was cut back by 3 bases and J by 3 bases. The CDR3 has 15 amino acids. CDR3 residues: CASSWITGGDYGYTF. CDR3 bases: TGTGCCAGCAGCTGGATAACAGGGGGCGACTATGGCTACACCTTC. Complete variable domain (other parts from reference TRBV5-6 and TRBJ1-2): DAGVTQSPTHLIKTRGQQVTLRCSPKSGHDTVSWYQQALGQGPQFIFQYYEEEERQRGNFPDRFSGHQFPNYSSELNVNALLLGDSALYLCASSWITGGDYGYTFGSGTRLTVV.

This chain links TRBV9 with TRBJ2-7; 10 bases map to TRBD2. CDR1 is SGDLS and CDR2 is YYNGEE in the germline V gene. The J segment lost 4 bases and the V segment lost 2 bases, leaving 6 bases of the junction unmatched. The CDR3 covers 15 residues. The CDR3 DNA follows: TGTGCCAGCAGCGTCGGGACTAGCGTGGTTTACGAGCAGTACTTC. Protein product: CASSVGTSVVYEQYF.

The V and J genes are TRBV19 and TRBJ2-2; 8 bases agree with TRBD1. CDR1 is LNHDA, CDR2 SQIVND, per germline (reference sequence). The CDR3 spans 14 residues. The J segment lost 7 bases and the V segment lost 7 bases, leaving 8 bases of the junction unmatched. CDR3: CASKPQGAGGELFF. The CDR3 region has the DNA TGTGCCAGTAAACCTCAGGGGGCGGGCGGGGAGCTGTTTTTT. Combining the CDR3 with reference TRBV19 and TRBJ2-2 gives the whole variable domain DGGITQSPKYLFRKEGQNVTLSCEQNLNHDAMYWYRQDPGQGLRLIYYSQIVNDFQKGDIAEGYSVSREKKESFPLTVTSAQKNPTAFYLCASKPQGAGGELFFGEGSRLTVL.

CDR3 amino acids: CASSSLQGANEQFF. The DNA of the CDR3 is TGTGCCAGCAGTTCGCTACAGGGGGCAAATGAGCAGTTCTTC. The rearrangement uses TRBV6-5 and TRBJ2-1; the match to TRBD1 covers 9 bases. The ends lost 4 bases at V and 7 bases at J; junction bases unmatched: 5. Looked up from germline, CDR1 is MNHEY and CDR2 is SVGAGI. The CDR3 covers 14 residues.

In DNA form, the CDR3 reads TGTGCCAGTAGTGAATCGACAGGGCTGAACACTGAAGCTTTCTTT. Protein sequence: CASSESTGLNTEAFF. This chain joins TRBV19 and TRBJ1-1; 7 bases align to TRBD1. The length of the CDR3 is 15 residues. Trimming at V came to 5 bases and at J to 0 bases, leaving 6 bases not matched to a gene. Germline CDR1 reads LNHDA; CDR2 reads SQIVND (reference sequence).

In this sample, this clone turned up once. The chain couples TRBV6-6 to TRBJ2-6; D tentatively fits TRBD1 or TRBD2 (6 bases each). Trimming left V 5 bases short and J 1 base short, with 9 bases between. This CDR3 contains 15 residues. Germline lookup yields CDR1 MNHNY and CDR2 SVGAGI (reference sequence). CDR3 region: CASSGGRSGANVLTF. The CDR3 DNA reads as TGTGCCAGCAGTGGGGGGCGGTCTGGGGCCAACGTCCTGACTTTC.

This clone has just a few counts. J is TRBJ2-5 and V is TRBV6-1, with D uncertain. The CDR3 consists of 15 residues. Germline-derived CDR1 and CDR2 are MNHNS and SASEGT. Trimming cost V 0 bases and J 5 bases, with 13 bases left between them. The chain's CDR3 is CASSEAPGGRETQYF. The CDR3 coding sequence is TGTGCCAGCAGTGAAGCGCCGGGCGGCCGGGAGACCCAGTACTTC.

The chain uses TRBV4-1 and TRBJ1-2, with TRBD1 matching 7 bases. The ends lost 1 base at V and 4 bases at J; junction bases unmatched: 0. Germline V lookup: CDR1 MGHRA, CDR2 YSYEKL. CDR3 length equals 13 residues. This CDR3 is CASSQGTGYGYTF. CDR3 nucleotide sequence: TGCGCCAGCAGCCAAGGGACAGGCTATGGCTACACCTTC.

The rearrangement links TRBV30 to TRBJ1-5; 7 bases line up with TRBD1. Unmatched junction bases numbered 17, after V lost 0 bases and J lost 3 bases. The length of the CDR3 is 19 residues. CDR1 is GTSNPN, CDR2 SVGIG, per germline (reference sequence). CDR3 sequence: CAWSVKASSTGRPNQPQHF. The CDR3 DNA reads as TGTGCCTGGAGTGTGAAGGCCTCCTCGACAGGGCGTCCCAATCAGCCCCAGCATTTT. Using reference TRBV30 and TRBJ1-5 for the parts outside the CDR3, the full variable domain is SQTIHQWPATLVQPVGSPLSLECTVEGTSNPNLYWYRQAAGRGLQLLFYSVGIGQISSEVPQNLSASRPQDRQFILSSKKLLLSDSGFYLCAWSVKASSTGRPNQPQHFGDGTRLSIL.

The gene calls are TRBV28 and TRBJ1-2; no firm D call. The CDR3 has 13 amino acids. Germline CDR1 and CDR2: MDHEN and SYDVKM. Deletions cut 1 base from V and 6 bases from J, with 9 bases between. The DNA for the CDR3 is TGTGCCAGCAGTTTATCGGCCAGTCATGGCTACACCTTC. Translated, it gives CASSLSASHGYTF.

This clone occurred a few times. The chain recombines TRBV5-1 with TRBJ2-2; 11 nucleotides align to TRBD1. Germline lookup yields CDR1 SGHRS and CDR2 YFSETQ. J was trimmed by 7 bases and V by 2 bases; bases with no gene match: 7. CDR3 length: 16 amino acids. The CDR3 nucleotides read TGCGCCAGCAGCTTCGGGACAGGGGGTTTGGACGGGGAGCTGTTTTTT. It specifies CASSFGTGGLDGELFF.

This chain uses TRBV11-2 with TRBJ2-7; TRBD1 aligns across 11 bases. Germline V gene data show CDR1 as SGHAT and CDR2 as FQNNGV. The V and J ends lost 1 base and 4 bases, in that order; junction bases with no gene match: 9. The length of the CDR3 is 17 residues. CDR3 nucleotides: TGTGCCAGCAGCTTAGTTGTTGGGACAGGGGGAGAATACGAGCAGTACTTC. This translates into CASSLVVGTGGEYEQYF.

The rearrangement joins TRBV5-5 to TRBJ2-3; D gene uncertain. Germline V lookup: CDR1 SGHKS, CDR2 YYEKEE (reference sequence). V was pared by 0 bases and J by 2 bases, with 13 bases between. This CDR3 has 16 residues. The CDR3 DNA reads TGTGCCAGCAGCTTGGCCTCGGCAGGCGCCACAGATACGCAGTATTTT. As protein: CASSLASAGATDTQYF. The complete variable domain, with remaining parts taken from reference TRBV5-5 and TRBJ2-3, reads DAGVTQSPTHLIKTRGQQVTLRCSPISGHKSVSWYQQVLGQGPQFIFQYYEKEERGRGNFPDRFSARQFPNYSSELNVNALLLGDSALYLCASSLASAGATDTQYFGPGTRLTVL.

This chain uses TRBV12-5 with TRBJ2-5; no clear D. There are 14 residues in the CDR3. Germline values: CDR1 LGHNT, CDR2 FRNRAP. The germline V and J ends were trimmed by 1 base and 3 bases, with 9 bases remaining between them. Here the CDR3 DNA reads TGTGCTAGTGGTTTGGCCCCGGCTAAAGAGACCCAGTACTTC. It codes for CASGLAPAKETQYF.

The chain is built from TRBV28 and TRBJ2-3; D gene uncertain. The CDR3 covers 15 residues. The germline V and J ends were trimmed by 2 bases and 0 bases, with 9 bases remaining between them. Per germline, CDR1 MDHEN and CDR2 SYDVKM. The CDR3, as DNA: TGTGCCAGCAGTTTACCAGCTCGAAGCACAGATACGCAGTATTTT. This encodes CASSLPARSTDTQYF.

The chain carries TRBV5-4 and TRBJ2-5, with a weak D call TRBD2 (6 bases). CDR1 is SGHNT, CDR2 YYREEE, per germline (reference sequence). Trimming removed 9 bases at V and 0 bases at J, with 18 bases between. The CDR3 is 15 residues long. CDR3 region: CANPEEGRHQETQYF. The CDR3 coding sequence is TGTGCCAATCCTGAGGAGGGAAGGCACCAAGAGACCCAGTACTTC.

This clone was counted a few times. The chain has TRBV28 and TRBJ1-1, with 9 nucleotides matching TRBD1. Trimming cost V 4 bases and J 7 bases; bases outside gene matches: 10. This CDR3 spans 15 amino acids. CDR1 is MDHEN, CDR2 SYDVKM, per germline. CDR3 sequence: CASSSSQGARVEAFF. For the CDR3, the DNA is TGTGCCAGCAGTTCATCACAGGGGGCGCGGGTTGAAGCTTTCTTT. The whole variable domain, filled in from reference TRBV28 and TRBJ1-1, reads DVKVTQSSRYLVKRTGEKVFLECVQDMDHENMFWYRQDPGLGLRLIYFSYDVKMKEKGDIPEGYSVSREKKERFSLILESASTNQTSMYLCASSSSQGARVEAFFGQGTRLTVV.

CDR3 protein: CASNRDSNEKLFF. The CDR3 DNA sequence: TGTGCCAGCAACCGGGACTCTAATGAAAAACTGTTTTTT. This chain joins TRBV7-2 and TRBJ1-4; D is possibly TRBD1 (5 bases). Trimming took 7 bases from V and 3 from J, leaving 9 bases between them. CDR3 length: 13 amino acids. Germline loops: CDR1 SGHTA, CDR2 FQGNSA.

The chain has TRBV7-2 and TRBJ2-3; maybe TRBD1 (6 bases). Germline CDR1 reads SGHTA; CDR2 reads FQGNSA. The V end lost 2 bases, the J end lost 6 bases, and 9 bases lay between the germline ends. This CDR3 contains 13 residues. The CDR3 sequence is CASSLTGSDTQYF. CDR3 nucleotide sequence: TGTGCCAGCAGCTTAACAGGGTCGGATACGCAGTATTTT.

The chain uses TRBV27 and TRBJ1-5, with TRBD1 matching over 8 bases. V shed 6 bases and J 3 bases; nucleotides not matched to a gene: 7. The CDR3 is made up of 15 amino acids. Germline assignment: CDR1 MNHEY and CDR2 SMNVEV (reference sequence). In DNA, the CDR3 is TGTGCCAGCAGCTCCCGGACAGGGATCAATCAGCCCCAGCATTTT. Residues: CASSSRTGINQPQHF.

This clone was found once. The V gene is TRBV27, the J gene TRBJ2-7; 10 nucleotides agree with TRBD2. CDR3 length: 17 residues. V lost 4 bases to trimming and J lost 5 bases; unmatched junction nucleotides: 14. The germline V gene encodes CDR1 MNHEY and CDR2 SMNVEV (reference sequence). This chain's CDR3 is CASSWISGRSKSHEQYF. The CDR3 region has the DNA TGTGCCAGCAGTTGGATTAGCGGGAGGTCAAAAAGTCACGAGCAGTACTTC.

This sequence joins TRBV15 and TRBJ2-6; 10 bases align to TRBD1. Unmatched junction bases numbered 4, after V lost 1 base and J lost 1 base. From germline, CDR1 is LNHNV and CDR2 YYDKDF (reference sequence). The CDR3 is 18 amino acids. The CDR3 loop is CATSRAGQGKSGANVLTF. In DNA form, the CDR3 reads TGTGCCACCAGCAGAGCGGGACAGGGGAAGTCTGGGGCCAACGTCCTGACTTTC.

The CDR3 sequence: CASHKGRGYQETQYF. Here the CDR3 DNA reads TGTGCCAGTCATAAAGGGAGAGGGTACCAAGAGACCCAGTACTTC. J is TRBJ2-5 and V is TRBV28; D possibly corresponds to TRBD2 (5 bases). The V and J ends lost 9 bases and 0 bases respectively, with 17 bases between them. CDR1 is MDHEN, CDR2 SYDVKM, per germline. This CDR3 has 15 residues.

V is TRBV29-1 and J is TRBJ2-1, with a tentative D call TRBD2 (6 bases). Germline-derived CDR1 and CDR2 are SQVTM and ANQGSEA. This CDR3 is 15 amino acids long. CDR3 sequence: CGGASGSGSYNEQFF. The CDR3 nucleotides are TGCGGAGGGGCAAGCGGGTCCGGCTCCTACAATGAGCAGTTCTTC.